One sample yielded the 6 T cell receptor beta chains listed below, sequenced in a study of technical replicates of blood from a few donors. The table came from immunoSEQ multiplex PCR; TCRdb's copy has only in-frame clones and leaves some out. This sample has 50,000 to 70,000 clones, with around nine tenths found just once. The source material was PBMCs. These receptors all come from a human donor in good health. Some clones in this sample may be carry-over from other donors' samples.

The J gene is TRBJ1-4, the V gene TRBV4-2, with D possibly matching TRBD1 (5 bases). Germline CDR1 LGHNA, CDR2 YNFKEQ. V lost 1 base and J 4 bases, leaving 13 bases between the germline ends. The CDR3 consists of 16 residues. The DNA of the CDR3 is TGTGCCAGCAGCCAAGGTGAATCGGGGGATAATGAAAAACTGTTTTTT. The encoded protein is CASSQGESGDNEKLFF.

The rearrangement joins TRBV5-1 to TRBJ2-6; D call uncertain. The V end lost 0 bases, the J end lost 0 bases, and 7 bases lay between the germline ends. Germline V gene lookup returns CDR1 SGHRS and CDR2 YFSETQ. This CDR3 is built from 16 residues. This chain's CDR3 is CASSLEAFSGANVLTF. The CDR3 DNA reads TGCGCCAGCAGCTTGGAAGCCTTCTCTGGGGCCAACGTCCTGACTTTC.

The rearrangement uses TRBV5-1 and TRBJ1-5, with TRBD1 matching 7 bases. The trim removed 4 bases at V and 3 bases at J, leaving 7 bases unmatched. There are 15 residues in the CDR3. Germline CDR1 is SGHRS and CDR2 is YFSETQ. The CDR3: CASSQTGDINQPQHF. CDR3 nucleotide sequence: TGCGCCAGCAGCCAAACAGGGGACATCAATCAGCCCCAGCATTTT.

The gene calls are TRBV7-2 and TRBJ2-3; D is possibly TRBD2 (5 bases). This CDR3 spans 12 amino acids. Between the trimmed V and J ends, which lost 6 bases and 6 bases, there was a span of 10 bases. Looked up from germline, CDR1 is SGHTA and CDR2 is FQGNSA. This CDR3 is CASRTTGDTQYF. The CDR3 DNA reads TGTGCCAGCAGGACAACGGGGGATACGCAGTATTTT.

The rearrangement joins TRBV18 to TRBJ1-1; 7 bases are a match to TRBD1. This CDR3 region has 14 residues. The germline gives CDR1 KGHSH, CDR2 LQKENI. V shed 6 bases and J 4 bases; nucleotides not matched to a gene: 8. The CDR3 protein is CASSADRRSTEAFF. CDR3 DNA sequence: TGTGCCAGCTCCGCGGACAGGAGGAGCACTGAAGCTTTCTTT.

This clone was found once. The chain uses TRBV18 and TRBJ1-2; 7 nucleotides line up with TRBD1. Trimming cost V 4 bases and J 6 bases; bases outside gene matches: 8. Germline-derived CDR1 and CDR2 are KGHSH and LQKENI. The CDR3 loop spans 14 amino acids. The CDR3 DNA follows: TGTGCCAGCTCACTCCGGCAGGGGGAGGATGGCTACACCTTC. Its protein is CASSLRQGEDGYTF.